Below, 15 T cell receptor beta chains from the same sample are listed, as sequenced in a study of beta chain features in type 1 diabetes. cDNA synthesis used the whole RNA isolate, giving expressed TCRB sequences. The method was immunoSEQ multiplex PCR; TCRdb's version includes in-frame clones alone and lacks a portion of them. Of over 120,000 clones in the sample, 7% to 10% were seen once. The sequenced sample consisted of central memory CD4+ T cells from blood. All receptors derive from a man in his late teens or twenties in good health.

This clone showed up just a few times. V and J are TRBV5-8 and TRBJ2-7; D is perhaps TRBD1 (6 bases). CDR1 is SGHTS, CDR2 YDEGEE, per germline. Trimming cost V 3 bases and J 11 bases, with 12 bases left between them. This CDR3 is built from 11 residues. In DNA form, the CDR3 reads TGTGCCAGCAGCTACCCGGGACAAGAGTACTTC. As protein: CASSYPGQEYF.

In its sample, this clone was seen a few times. The CDR3 here is CASSVYGTEIYEQYF. The CDR3 nucleotides read TGTGCCAGCAGCGTCTACGGGACAGAAATCTACGAGCAGTACTTC. The V gene is TRBV7-2, the J gene TRBJ2-7; TRBD1 aligns across 7 bases. V trimming: 5 bases; J trimming: 3 bases; junction bases outside the gene matches: 10. This CDR3 has 15 amino acids. Germline V gene sequence: CDR1 SGHTA, CDR2 FQGNSA.

In this sample, this clone turned up once. The V gene is TRBV4-3, the J gene TRBJ1-2; tentatively, D is TRBD1 (5 bases). Germline V gene lookup returns CDR1 LGHNA and CDR2 YSLEER. The V and J ends lost 0 bases and 0 bases respectively, with 11 bases between them. The CDR3 contains 16 residues. CDR3 sequence reads: CASSQDPTRANYGYTF. The CDR3 nucleotides are TGCGCCAGCAGCCAAGATCCAACCAGGGCTAACTATGGCTACACCTTC.

This clone was seen more than once but under ten times. The chain has TRBV7-3 and TRBJ2-1, with D possibly matching TRBD2 (5 bases). The V and J ends lost 4 bases and 13 bases respectively, with 17 bases between them. The CDR3 runs to 13 residues. In germline, CDR1 is SGHTA, CDR2 FQGTGA. The CDR3 nucleotides read TGTGCCAGCAGCTCTACCGGGGTCTCGGAACAGTTCTTC. It encodes CASSSTGVSEQFF.

The rearrangement links TRBV5-4 to TRBJ2-5; D possibly corresponds to TRBD1 (5 bases). Trimming removed 5 bases from V and 5 bases from J, with 19 bases in between. Germline V gene sequence: CDR1 SGHNT, CDR2 YYREEE (reference sequence). This CDR3 comprises 15 residues. The CDR3 loop reads CASSWWGPTRETQYF. Written as DNA, the CDR3 is TGTGCCAGCAGTTGGTGGGGCCCCACAAGGGAGACCCAGTACTTC.

The rearrangement uses TRBV7-2 and TRBJ2-2; TRBD1 is a possible D gene (6 bases). With 4 bases removed from V and 2 bases from J, the gap between germline ends came to 11 bases. The CDR3 has 15 amino acids. Germline loops: CDR1 SGHTA, CDR2 FQGNSA. CDR3 sequence (DNA): TGTGCCAGCAGCTCCGGACAGATTAACACCGGGGAGCTGTTTTTT. Protein product: CASSSGQINTGELFF.

About this clone: The same CDR3 can be traced to other DNA sequences in this sample. V and J are TRBV19 and TRBJ2-6; TRBD1 aligns across 11 bases. Looked up from germline, CDR1 is LNHDA and CDR2 is SQIVND (reference sequence). This CDR3 is 17 amino acids long. V shed 8 bases, J shed 1 base, and the junction held 7 bases outside the gene matches. The DNA for the CDR3 is TGTGCCAGTCGGGACAGGGGGGCGCGATCTGGGGCCAACGTCCTGACTTTC. Translation: CASRDRGARSGANVLTF.

In its sample, this clone was seen a few times. The chain combines TRBV2 with TRBJ2-5; 12 positions match TRBD2. Germline V gene sequence: CDR1 SNHLY, CDR2 FYNNEI. The CDR3 is 15 residues long. V was clipped by 5 bases and J by 5 bases; unmatched bases: 6. The CDR3, as DNA: TGTGCCAGCAGTAAACTAGCGGGGGGAGGGGAGACCCAGTACTTC. Protein sequence: CASSKLAGGGETQYF.

This rearrangement joins TRBV11-3 to TRBJ2-5; no reliable D call. The CDR3 sequence is 12 residues long. CDR1 and CDR2 from the germline V gene are SGHNT and YENEEA. The germline V and J ends were trimmed by 4 bases and 7 bases, with 10 bases remaining between them. CDR3 in amino acids: CASSSTLGTQYF. CDR3 DNA: TGTGCCAGCAGCTCAACCCTAGGGACCCAGTACTTC. Using reference TRBV11-3 and TRBJ2-5 for the parts outside the CDR3, the full variable domain is EAGVVQSPRYKIIEKKQPVAFWCNPISGHNTLYWYLQNLGQGPELLIRYENEEAVDDSQLPKDRFSAERLKGVDSTLKIQPAELGDSAVYLCASSSTLGTQYFGPGTRLLVL.

There are a few counts of this clone. V usage is TRBV29-1 and J usage is TRBJ2-5; 12 nucleotides align to TRBD2. Germline CDR1 is SQVTM and CDR2 is ANQGSEA. This CDR3 has 13 amino acids. Germline trimming cut 7 bases from V and 4 bases from J; bases unmatched to any gene: 4. The CDR3 spells CSAQTSGGETQYF. The CDR3 DNA is TGCAGCGCCCAGACTAGCGGGGGAGAGACCCAGTACTTC.

This clone has a handful of counts. This chain joins TRBV7-2 and TRBJ2-3; a possible D gene is TRBD1 (6 bases). V gave up 6 bases and J gave up 0 bases, with 13 bases separating them. Germline V CDR1 and CDR2: SGHTA, FQGNSA. The CDR3 loop spans 15 amino acids. CDR3 residues: CASRDDRRSTDTQYF. The DNA for the CDR3 is TGTGCCAGCAGGGATGACAGGCGAAGCACAGATACGCAGTATTTT.

This chain links TRBV4-2 with TRBJ1-2; D remains unclear. V was shortened by 4 bases and J by 7 bases, with 13 bases between the two germline ends. Germline assignment: CDR1 LGHNA and CDR2 YNFKEQ. The CDR3 contains 13 residues. DNA for the CDR3: TGTGCCAGCAGCCCCAGGTGGGCAGCTGGCTACACCTTC. This codes for CASSPRWAAGYTF.

V usage is TRBV7-2 and J usage is TRBJ2-2; the match to TRBD1 covers 7 bases. Germline lookup yields CDR1 SGHTA and CDR2 FQGNSA. J was trimmed by 8 bases and V by 5 bases; bases with no gene match: 5. The CDR3 covers 13 residues. CDR3 amino acids: CASSLTDRGELFF. CDR3 nucleotide sequence: TGTGCCAGCAGCCTGACGGACAGGGGGGAGCTGTTTTTT.

This clone has ten or more counts. This chain joins TRBV28 and TRBJ1-2; 8 nucleotides agree with TRBD1. V lost 10 bases to trimming and J lost 2 bases; unmatched junction nucleotides: 6. Germline CDR1 is MDHEN and CDR2 is SYDVKM. This CDR3 is 13 amino acids long. The CDR3 loop reads CATQTGANYGYTF. The CDR3 bases are TGTGCCACCCAGACAGGGGCAAACTATGGCTACACCTTC.

The J gene is TRBJ2-1, the V gene TRBV5-1; 7 nucleotides agree with TRBD1. CDR3 length equals 15 residues. Germline CDR1 SGHRS, CDR2 YFSETQ. J lost 6 bases, V lost 4 bases, and 10 bases had no gene match. For the CDR3, the DNA is TGCGCCAGCAGCAGGGATGGGGCAGGGGGCAATGAGCAGTTCTTC. Translating gives CASSRDGAGGNEQFF.